The 5 T cell receptor beta chains in this list originate from one sample, sequenced in a study of shared T cell receptors in the human thymus. Sequencing used immunoSEQ multiplex PCR; TCRdb keeps in-frame clones, though not all of them. The top ten hold roughly 0.01% of the sample, which has 700,000 to 750,000 clones, approximately 85% seen once. In addition, the sample was reused for a study of human thymus T cells.

Specimen: thymocytes. These receptors were collected from a girl in the first two years of life with a congenital heart defect.

V usage is TRBV19 and J usage is TRBJ1-5; 9 bases match TRBD1. The CDR3 extends over 17 amino acids. Germline V gives CDR1 LNHDA, CDR2 SQIVND (reference sequence). V shed 5 bases, J shed 2 bases, and the junction held 10 bases outside the gene matches. CDR3 sequence reads: CASSFTGGEEGNQPQHF. The CDR3, as DNA: TGTGCCAGTAGTTTTACAGGGGGCGAAGAAGGCAATCAGCCCCAGCATTTT.

This clone was observed a few times. This chain joins TRBV25-1 and TRBJ2-1; TRBD2 agrees at 9 bases. In germline, CDR1 is MGHDK, CDR2 SYGVNS. This CDR3 is built from 16 residues. Unmatched junction bases numbered 5, after V lost 5 bases and J lost 0 bases. The CDR3 reads CASSLELAGSYNEQFF. Here the CDR3 DNA reads TGTGCCAGCAGTCTCGAACTAGCGGGCTCCTACAATGAGCAGTTCTTC.

Comment on this clone: At one boundary the junction diverges from the germline segment, which might be a read error. The chain recombines TRBV6-5 with TRBJ1-4, with TRBD1 identical over 8 bases. CDR1 is MNHEY, CDR2 SVGAGI, per germline. This CDR3 contains 15 residues. CDR3 loop: CAGSGQGKTNEKLFF. The CDR3 coding sequence is TGTGCCGGCAGCGGACAGGGTAAAACTAATGAAAAACTGTTTTTT.

This clone was seen more than once but under ten times. The V call is TRBV18, the J call TRBJ2-3, with TRBD1 as a possible D gene (6 bases). Germline V gene lookup returns CDR1 KGHSH and CDR2 LQKENI. Trimming left V 5 bases short and J 4 bases short, with 19 bases between. CDR3 length equals 16 residues. The CDR3 protein is CASSRGSGTVADTQYF. The DNA of the CDR3 is TGTGCCAGCTCAAGGGGGTCGGGGACGGTCGCAGATACGCAGTATTTT.

Comment on this clone: This same CDR3 is encoded by further DNA sequences in the sample. The V call is TRBV20-1, the J call TRBJ1-1; D ambiguous. This CDR3 region has 11 residues. V was shortened by 5 bases and J by 1 base, with 5 bases between the two germline ends. The germline CDR1 and CDR2 sequences are DFQATT and SNEGSKA (reference sequence). CDR3 sequence: CSASGNTEAFF. The CDR3 nucleotides are TGCAGTGCTTCAGGGAACACTGAAGCTTTCTTT.